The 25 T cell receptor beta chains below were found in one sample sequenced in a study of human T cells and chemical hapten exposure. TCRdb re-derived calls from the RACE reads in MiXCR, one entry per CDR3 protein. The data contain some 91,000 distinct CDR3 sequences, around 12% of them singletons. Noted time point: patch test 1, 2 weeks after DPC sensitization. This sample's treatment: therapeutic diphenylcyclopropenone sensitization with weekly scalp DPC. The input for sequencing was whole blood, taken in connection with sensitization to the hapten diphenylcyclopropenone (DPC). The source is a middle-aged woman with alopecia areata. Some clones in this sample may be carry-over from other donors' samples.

The CDR3 DNA is TGCAGTGCTCTAGGGTCGATGAACACTGAAGCTTTCTTT. Residues: CSALGSMNTEAFF. The V gene is TRBV20-1, the J gene TRBJ1-1; unclear D gene. Trimming cost V 5 bases and J 0 bases, with 10 bases left between them. This CDR3 is 13 amino acids long. Germline CDR1 and CDR2: DFQATT and SNEGSKA (reference sequence).

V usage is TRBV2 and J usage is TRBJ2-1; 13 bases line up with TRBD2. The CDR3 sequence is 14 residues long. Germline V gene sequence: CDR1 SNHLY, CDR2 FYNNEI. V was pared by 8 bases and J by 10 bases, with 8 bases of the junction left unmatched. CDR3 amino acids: CASAPGLAGLEQFF. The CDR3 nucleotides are TGTGCCAGCGCTCCGGGACTAGCGGGGTTGGAGCAGTTCTTC.

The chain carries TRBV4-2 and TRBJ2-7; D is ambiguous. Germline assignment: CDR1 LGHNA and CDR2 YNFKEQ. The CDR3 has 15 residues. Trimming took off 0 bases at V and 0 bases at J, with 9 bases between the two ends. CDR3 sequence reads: CASSQEGRLSYEQYF. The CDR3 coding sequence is TGTGCCAGCAGCCAAGAGGGCAGACTCTCCTACGAGCAGTACTTC.

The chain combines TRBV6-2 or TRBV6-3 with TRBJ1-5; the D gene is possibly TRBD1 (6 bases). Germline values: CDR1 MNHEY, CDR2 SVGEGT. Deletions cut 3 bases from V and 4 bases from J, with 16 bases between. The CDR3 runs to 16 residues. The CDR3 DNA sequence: TGTGCCAGCAGTTATACCGCGGGGGCACGGAATCAGCCCCAGCATTTT. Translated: CASSYTAGARNQPQHF.

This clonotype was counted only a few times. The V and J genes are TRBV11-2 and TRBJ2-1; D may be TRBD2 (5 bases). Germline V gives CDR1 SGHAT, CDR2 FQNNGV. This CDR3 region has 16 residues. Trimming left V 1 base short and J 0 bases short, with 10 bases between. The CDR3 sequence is CASSLGAEASYNEQFF. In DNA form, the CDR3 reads TGTGCCAGCAGCTTAGGAGCGGAAGCCTCCTACAATGAGCAGTTCTTC.

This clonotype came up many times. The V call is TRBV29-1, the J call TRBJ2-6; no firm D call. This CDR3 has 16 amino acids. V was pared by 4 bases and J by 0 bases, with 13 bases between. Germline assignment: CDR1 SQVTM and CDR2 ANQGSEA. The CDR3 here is CSVAVDIDSGANVLTF. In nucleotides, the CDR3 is TGCAGCGTTGCGGTCGATATAGACTCTGGGGCCAACGTCCTGACTTTC.

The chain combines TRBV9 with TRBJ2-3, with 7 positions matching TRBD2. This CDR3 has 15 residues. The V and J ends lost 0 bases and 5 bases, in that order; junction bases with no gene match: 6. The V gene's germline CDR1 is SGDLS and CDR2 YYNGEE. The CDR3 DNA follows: TGTGCCAGCAGCGTAGCCGCGGGGGAAATAGATACGCAGTATTTT. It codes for CASSVAAGEIDTQYF.

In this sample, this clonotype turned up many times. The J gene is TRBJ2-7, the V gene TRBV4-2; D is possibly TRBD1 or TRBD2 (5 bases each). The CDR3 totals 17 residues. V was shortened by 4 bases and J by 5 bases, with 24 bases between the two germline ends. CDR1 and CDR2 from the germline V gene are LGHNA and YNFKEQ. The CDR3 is CASSPAPGPHAGNEQYF. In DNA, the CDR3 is TGTGCCAGCAGCCCGGCCCCGGGACCGCACGCCGGGAACGAGCAGTACTTC.

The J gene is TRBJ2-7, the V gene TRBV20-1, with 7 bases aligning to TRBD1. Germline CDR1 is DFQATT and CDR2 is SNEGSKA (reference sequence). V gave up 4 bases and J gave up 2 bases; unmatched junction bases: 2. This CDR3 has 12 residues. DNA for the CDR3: TGCAGTGCTACGGGACAGACCTACGAGCAGTACTTC. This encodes CSATGQTYEQYF.

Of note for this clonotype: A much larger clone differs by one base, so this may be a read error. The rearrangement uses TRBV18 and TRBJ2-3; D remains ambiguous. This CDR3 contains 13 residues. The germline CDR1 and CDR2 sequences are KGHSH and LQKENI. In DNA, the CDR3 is TGTGTCAGCTCACTTCAAGAAGCTGATACGCAGTATTTT. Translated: CVSSLQEADTQYF.

The CDR3 DNA sequence: TGTGCCAGCAGCCCCGAAGGGCTCCGGGCCCCAGGGGCCTCGAACACCGGGGAGCTGTTTTTT. It encodes CASSPEGLRAPGASNTGELFF. The J gene is TRBJ2-2, the V gene TRBV4-2; the D gene is possibly TRBD1 (6 bases). CDR3 length: 21 residues. From germline, CDR1 is LGHNA and CDR2 YNFKEQ. Between the trimmed V and J ends, which lost 4 bases and 0 bases, there was a span of 27 bases.

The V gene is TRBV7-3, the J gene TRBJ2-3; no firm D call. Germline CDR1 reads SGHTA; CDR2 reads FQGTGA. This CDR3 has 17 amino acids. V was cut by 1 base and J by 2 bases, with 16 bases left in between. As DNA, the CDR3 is TGTGCCAGCAGCTTAATAGGTACCCGAACCCTCACAGATACGCAGTATTTT. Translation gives CASSLIGTRTLTDTQYF.

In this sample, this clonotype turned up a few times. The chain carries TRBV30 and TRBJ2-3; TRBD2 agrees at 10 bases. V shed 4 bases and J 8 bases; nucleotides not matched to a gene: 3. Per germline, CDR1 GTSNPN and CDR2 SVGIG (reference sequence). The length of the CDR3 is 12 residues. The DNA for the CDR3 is TGTGCCTGGACCTCTAGCGGGAGTACGCAGTATTTT. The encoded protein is CAWTSSGSTQYF.

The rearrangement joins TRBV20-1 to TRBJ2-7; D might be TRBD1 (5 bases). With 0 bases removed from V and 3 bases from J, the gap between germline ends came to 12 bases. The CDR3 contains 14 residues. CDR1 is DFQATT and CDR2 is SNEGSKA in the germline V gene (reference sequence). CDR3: CSAREVGADYEQYF. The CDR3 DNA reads TGCAGTGCTAGAGAGGTTGGGGCGGACTACGAGCAGTACTTC.

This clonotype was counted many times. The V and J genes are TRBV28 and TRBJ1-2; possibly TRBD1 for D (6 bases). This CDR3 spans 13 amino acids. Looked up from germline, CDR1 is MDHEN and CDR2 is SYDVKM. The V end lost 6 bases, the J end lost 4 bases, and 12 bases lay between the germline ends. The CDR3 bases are TGTGCCAGCAGAATCGGACAGCTCTATGGCTACACCTTC. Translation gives CASRIGQLYGYTF.

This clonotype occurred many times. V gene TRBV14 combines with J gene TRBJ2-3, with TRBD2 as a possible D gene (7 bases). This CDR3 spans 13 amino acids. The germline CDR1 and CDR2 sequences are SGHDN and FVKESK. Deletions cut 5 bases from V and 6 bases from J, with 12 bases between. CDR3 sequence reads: CASSGGAVDTQYF. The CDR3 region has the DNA TGTGCCAGCAGCGGGGGGGCCGTGGATACGCAGTATTTT.

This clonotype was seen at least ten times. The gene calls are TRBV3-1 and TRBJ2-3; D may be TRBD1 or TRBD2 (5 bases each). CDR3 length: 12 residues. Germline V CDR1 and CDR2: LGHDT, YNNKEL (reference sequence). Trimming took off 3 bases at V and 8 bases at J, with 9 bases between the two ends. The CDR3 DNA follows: TGTGCCAGCAGCCAGGGACCCGTTACGCAGTATTTT. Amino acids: CASSQGPVTQYF.

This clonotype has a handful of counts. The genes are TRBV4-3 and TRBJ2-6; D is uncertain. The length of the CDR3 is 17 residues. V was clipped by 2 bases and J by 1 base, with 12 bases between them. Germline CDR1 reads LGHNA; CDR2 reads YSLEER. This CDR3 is CASSQSALASGANVLTF. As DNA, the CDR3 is TGCGCCAGCAGCCAAAGTGCCCTTGCGTCTGGGGCCAACGTCCTGACTTTC.

The DNA for the CDR3 is TGCAGTGCCATGCAACCCTCCTACGAGCAGTACTTC. Translating it yields CSAMQPSYEQYF. The gene calls are TRBV20-1 and TRBJ2-7; D uncertain. This CDR3 spans 12 amino acids. Trimming pared 6 bases from V and 0 bases from J, leaving 9 bases between. Germline V lookup: CDR1 DFQATT, CDR2 SNEGSKA (reference sequence).

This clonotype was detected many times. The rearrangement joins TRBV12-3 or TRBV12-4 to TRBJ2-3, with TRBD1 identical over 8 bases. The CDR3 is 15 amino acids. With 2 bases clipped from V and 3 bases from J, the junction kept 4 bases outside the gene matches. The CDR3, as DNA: TGTGCCAGCAGTTTATCCACAGGGGGGACAGATACGCAGTATTTT. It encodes CASSLSTGGTDTQYF.

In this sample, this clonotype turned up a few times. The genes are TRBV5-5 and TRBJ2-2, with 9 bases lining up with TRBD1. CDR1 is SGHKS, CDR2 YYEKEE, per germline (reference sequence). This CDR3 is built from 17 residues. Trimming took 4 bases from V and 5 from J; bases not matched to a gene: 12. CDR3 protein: CASSPFPGQGGTGELFF. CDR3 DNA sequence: TGTGCCAGCAGCCCCTTTCCGGGACAGGGAGGGACCGGGGAGCTGTTTTTT.

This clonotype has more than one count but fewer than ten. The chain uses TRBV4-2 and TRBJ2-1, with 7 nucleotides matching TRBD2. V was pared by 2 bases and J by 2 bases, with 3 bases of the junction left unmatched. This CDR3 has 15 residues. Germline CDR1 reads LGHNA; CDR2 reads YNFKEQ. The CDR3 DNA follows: TGTGCCAGCAGCCAATCTCTAGCGGCCTACAATGAGCAGTTCTTC. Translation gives CASSQSLAAYNEQFF.

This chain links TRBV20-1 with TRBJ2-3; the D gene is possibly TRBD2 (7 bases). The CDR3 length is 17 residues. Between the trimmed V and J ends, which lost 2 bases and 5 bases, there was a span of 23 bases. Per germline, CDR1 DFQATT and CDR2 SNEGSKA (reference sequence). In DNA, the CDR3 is TGCAGTGCTAGACCTCCATGGGGGCGGGAGTTTCAAGATACGCAGTATTTT. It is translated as CSARPPWGREFQDTQYF.

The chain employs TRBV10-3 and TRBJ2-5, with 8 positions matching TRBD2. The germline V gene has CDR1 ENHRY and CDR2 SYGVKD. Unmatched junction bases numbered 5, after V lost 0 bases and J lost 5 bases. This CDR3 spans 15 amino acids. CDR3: CAISESGTSLETQYF. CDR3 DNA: TGTGCCATCAGTGAGTCGGGGACTAGTCTCGAGACCCAGTACTTC.

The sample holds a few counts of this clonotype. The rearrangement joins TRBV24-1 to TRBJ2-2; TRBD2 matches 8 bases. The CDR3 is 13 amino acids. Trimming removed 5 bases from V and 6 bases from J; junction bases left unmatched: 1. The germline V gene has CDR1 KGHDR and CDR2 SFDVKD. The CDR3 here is CATSAAGAGELFF. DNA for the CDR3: TGTGCCACCAGTGCAGCGGGGGCCGGGGAGCTGTTTTTT.